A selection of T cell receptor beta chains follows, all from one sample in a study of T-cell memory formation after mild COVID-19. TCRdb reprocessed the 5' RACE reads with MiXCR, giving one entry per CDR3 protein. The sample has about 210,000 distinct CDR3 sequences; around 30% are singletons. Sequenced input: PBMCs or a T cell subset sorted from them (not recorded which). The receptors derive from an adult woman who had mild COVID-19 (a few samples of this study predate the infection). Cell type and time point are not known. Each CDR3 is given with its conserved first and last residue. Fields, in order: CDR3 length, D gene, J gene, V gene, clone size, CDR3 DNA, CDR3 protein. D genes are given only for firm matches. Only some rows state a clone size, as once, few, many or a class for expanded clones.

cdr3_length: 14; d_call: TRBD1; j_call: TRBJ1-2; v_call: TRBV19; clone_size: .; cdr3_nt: TGTGCCAGTAGTAGAACACAGGGGATCAAGGGCTACACCTTC; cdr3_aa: CASSRTQGIKGYTF
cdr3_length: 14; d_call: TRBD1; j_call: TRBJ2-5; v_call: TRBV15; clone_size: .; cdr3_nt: TGTGCCACCAGCGAGAGACAGGGGTGGGAGACCCAGTACTTC; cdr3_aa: CATSERQGWETQYF
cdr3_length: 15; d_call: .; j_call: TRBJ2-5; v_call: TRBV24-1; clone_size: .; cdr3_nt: TGTGCCACCAGTGATTTGGGTCGGGGAGGCGAGACCCAGTACTTC; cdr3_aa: CATSDLGRGGETQYF
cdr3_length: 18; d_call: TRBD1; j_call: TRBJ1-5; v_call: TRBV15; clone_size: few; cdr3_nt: TGTGCCACCAGCAGAGAAATTCGAAGGACAGGGCGGTCTCAGCCCCAGCATTTT; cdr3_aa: CATSREIRRTGRSQPQHF
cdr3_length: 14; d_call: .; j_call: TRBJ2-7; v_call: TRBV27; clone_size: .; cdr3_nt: TGTGCCAGCAGTATTCGAGCGGACACCTACGAGCAGTACTTC; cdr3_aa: CASSIRADTYEQYF
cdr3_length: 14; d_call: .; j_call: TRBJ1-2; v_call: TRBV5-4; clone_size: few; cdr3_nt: TGTGCCAGCAGCTTGGCGGGTGGCAGGGATGGCTACACCTTC; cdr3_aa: CASSLAGGRDGYTF
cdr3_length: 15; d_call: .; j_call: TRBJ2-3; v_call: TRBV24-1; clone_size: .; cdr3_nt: TGTGCCACCAGTGATCCGGGGCACCCCACAGATACGCAGTATTTT; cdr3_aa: CATSDPGHPTDTQYF
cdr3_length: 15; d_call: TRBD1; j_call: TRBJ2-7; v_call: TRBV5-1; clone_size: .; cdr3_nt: TGCGCCAGCAGCCCGGGCCCGGGACAGAGCTACGAGCAGTACTTC; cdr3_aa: CASSPGPGQSYEQYF
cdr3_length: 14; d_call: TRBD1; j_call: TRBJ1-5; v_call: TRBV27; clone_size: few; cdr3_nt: TGTGCCAGCAGTTTAGAACAGGGGGATCAGCCCCAGCATTTT; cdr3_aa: CASSLEQGDQPQHF
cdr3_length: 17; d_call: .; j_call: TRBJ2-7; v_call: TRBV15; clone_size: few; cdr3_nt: TGTGCCACCAGCAGAGATAATGAGAAGGGGGACCCCTACGAGCAGTACTTC; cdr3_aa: CATSRDNEKGDPYEQYF
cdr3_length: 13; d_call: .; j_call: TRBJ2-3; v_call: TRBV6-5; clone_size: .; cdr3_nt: TGTGCCAGCACACCACCGGGTCACAGTACGCAGTATTTT; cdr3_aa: CASTPPGHSTQYF
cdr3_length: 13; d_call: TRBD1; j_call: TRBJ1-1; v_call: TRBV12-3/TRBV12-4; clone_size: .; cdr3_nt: TGTGCCAGCAGTTGGGGACAGTACACTGAAGCTTTCTTT; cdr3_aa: CASSWGQYTEAFF
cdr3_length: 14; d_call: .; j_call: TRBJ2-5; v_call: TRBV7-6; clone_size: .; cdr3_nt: TGTGCCAGCAGCTTTCCAGGGCCACAAGAGACCCAGTACTTC; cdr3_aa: CASSFPGPQETQYF
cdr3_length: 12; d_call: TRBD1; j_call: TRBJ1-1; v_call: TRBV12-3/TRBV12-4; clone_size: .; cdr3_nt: TGTGCCAGCAGTTCTCGGGACAGTGAAGCTTTCTTT; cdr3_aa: CASSSRDSEAFF
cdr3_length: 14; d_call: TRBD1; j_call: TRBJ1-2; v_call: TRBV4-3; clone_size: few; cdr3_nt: TGCGCCAGCAGCCACCGCAGGGGGCATGCCATCTACACCTTC; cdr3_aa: CASSHRRGHAIYTF
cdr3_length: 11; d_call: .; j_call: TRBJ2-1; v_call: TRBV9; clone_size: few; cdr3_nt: TGTGCCAGCAGCGCGGTTGGTGAGCAGTTCTTC; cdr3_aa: CASSAVGEQFF
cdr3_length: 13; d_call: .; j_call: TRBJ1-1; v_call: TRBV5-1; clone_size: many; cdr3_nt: TGCGCCAGCCGACCTTCAACGAACACTGAAGCTTTCTTT; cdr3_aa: CASRPSTNTEAFF
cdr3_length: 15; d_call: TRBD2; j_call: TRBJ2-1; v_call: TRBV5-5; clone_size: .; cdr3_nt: TGTGCCAGCAGCTTGTCACTAGCGGATTACAATGAGCAGTTCTTC; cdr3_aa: CASSLSLADYNEQFF
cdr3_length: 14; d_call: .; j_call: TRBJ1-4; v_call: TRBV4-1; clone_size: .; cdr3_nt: TGCGCCAGCAGCCAGAGGGGAGTTAATGAAAAACTGTTTTTT; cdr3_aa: CASSQRGVNEKLFF
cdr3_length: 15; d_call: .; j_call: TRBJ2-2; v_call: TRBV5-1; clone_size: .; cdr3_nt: TGCGCCAGCAGCTTCAACGACAAATACACCGGGGAGCTGTTTTTT; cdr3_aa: CASSFNDKYTGELFF
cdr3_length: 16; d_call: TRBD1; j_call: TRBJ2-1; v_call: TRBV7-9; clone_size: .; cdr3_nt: TGTGCCAGCAGACCAAGACAGGGGAGTTTGGGTAATGAGCAGTTCTTC; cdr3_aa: CASRPRQGSLGNEQFF
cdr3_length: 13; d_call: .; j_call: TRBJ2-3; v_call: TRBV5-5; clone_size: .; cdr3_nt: TGTGCCAGCAGTCAGGGGGGCGCGAACCCCTCGGATTTT; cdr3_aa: CASSQGGANPSDF
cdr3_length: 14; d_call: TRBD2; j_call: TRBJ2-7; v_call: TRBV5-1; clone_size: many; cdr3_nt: TGCGCCAGCAGCTTCGGGACTAGCGGCTACGAGCAGTACTTC; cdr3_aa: CASSFGTSGYEQYF
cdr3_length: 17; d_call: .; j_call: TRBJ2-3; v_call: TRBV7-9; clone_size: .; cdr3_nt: TGTGCCAGCAGCTTAGTTCTGTCCAGCGAGGGCACAGATACGCAGTATTTT; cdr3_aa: CASSLVLSSEGTDTQYF
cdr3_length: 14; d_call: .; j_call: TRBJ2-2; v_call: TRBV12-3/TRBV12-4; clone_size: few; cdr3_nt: TGTGCCAGCAGTTTTTATGGGGGGCTCGGGGAGCTGTTTTTT; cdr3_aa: CASSFYGGLGELFF
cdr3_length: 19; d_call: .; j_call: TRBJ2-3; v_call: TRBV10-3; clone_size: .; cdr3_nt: TGTGCCATCAGTGAGTCGGTCCCCAGAGGGGGGTTGGGTAGAGATACGCAGTATTTT; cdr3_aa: CAISESVPRGGLGRDTQYF
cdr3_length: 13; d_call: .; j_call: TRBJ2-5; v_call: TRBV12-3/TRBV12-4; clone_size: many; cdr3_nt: TGTGCCAGCACCGTCTCAGGGGCGGCAGGGATGTACTTC; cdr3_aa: CASTVSGAAGMYF
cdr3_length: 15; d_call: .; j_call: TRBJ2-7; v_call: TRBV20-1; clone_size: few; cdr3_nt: TGCAGTGCTAGAGCTCCTGGGACCCTCTCGGGGGAGCAGTACTTC; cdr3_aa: CSARAPGTLSGEQYF
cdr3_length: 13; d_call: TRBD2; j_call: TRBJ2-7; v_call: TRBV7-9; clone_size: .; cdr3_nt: TGTGCCAGCAGCGCGGGGGGCACCTACGAGCAGTACTTC; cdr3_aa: CASSAGGTYEQYF
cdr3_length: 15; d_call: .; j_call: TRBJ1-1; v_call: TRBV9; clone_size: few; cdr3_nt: TGTGCCAGCAGCCCAGAGGTCAACCTGAACACTGAAGCTTTCTTT; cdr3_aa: CASSPEVNLNTEAFF
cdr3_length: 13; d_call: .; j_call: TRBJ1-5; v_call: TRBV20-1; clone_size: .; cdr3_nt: TGCAGTGCTAGAGATCCTAATGACCAGCCCCAGCATTTT; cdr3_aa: CSARDPNDQPQHF
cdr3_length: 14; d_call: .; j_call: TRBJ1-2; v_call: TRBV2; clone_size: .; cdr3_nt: TGTGCCAGCAGTGAAGACAAGGGAGGGTATGGCTACACCTTC; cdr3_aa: CASSEDKGGYGYTF
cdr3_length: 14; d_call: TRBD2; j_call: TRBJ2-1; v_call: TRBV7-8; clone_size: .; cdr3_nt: TGTGCCAGCAGCTGGGGCGGGAGGTCCTATGAGCAGTTCTTC; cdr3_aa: CASSWGGRSYEQFF